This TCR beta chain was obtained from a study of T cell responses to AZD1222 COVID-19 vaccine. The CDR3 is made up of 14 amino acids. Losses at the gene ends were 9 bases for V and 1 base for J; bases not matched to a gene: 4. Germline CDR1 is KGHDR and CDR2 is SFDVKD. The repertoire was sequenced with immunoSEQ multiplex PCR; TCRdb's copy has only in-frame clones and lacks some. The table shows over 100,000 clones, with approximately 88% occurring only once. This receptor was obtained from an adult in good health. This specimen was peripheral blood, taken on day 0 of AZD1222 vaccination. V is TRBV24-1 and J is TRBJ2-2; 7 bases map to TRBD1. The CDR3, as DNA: TGTGCCACCGAGGGACAGTTGAACACCGGGGAGCTGTTTTTT. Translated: CATEGQLNTGELFF.